The 32 T cell receptor beta chains given below trace back to one sample, sequenced in a study of T-cell memory formation after mild COVID-19. One entry per CDR3 protein, called by TCRdb with MiXCR from the 5' RACE reads. The sample carries fewer than 600,000 distinct CDR3 sequences, about 20% recorded once. The sequencing sample was made of PBMCs or a T cell subset sorted from them (not recorded which). These TCRs come from an adult woman who had mild COVID-19 (a few samples of this study predate the infection). Cell type and time point are not known.

The chain is built from TRBV20-1 and TRBJ1-2, with 10 bases that match TRBD1. CDR1 and CDR2 from the germline V gene are DFQATT and SNEGSKA (reference sequence). The CDR3 is 15 residues long. Germline trimming cut 3 bases from V and 4 bases from J; bases unmatched to any gene: 8. The CDR3, as DNA: TGCAGTGCTAGTGACAGGGGGCTGCAGCTCTATGGCTACACCTTC. Translated, it gives CSASDRGLQLYGYTF.

V usage is TRBV12-3 or TRBV12-4 and J usage is TRBJ1-1; tentative D call: TRBD1 (5 bases). The CDR3 consists of 13 residues. V was shortened by 3 bases and J by 6 bases, with 11 bases between the two germline ends. The CDR3 nucleotides are TGTGCCAGCAGTTTGGGGGGGAAGGCTGAAGCTTTCTTT. This codes for CASSLGGKAEAFF.

This clonotype was seen a few times. V usage is TRBV7-9 and J usage is TRBJ2-7; 10 positions match TRBD2. The trim removed 4 bases at V and 4 bases at J, leaving 7 bases unmatched. Germline CDR1 reads SEHNR; CDR2 reads FQNEAQ (reference sequence). The CDR3 consists of 15 residues. CDR3 loop: CASSSSGGPLYEQYF. Here the CDR3 DNA reads TGTGCCAGCAGCTCTAGCGGGGGTCCCCTTTACGAGCAGTACTTC.

This sequence joins TRBV7-9 and TRBJ2-6; TRBD1 aligns across 8 bases. The CDR3 has 18 residues. Germline assignment: CDR1 SEHNR and CDR2 FQNEAQ (reference sequence). With 2 bases clipped from V and 0 bases from J, the junction kept 6 bases outside the gene matches. DNA for the CDR3: TGTGCCAGCAGCTTACAGGGGGCGCCCCTCTCTGGGGCCAACGTCCTGACTTTC. Amino acids: CASSLQGAPLSGANVLTF.

The chain uses TRBV6-1 and TRBJ2-2; a weak D match, TRBD1 (5 bases). This CDR3 comprises 14 residues. The germline V gene encodes CDR1 MNHNS and CDR2 SASEGT. The ends were cut back, 6 bases at V and 6 bases at J, with 14 bases in the middle. CDR3 bases: TGTGCCAGCAGAATAAAATCAGGGCCCGGGGAGCTGTTTTTT. It codes for CASRIKSGPGELFF.

This clonotype was detected only a few times. The chain recombines TRBV5-1 with TRBJ2-1, with D possibly being TRBD1 (7 bases). V was pared by 5 bases and J by 3 bases, with 12 bases between. The CDR3 length is 14 residues. Germline V gene lookup returns CDR1 SGHRS and CDR2 YFSETQ. CDR3: CASREGARYNEQFF. The CDR3 nucleotides read TGCGCCAGCAGGGAGGGGGCGCGCTACAATGAGCAGTTCTTC.

J is TRBJ2-7 and V is TRBV12-3 or TRBV12-4; 9 bases align to TRBD2. This CDR3 has 17 amino acids. J gave up 2 bases and V 3 bases, and 11 bases lay outside the gene matches. CDR3 region: CASSFAGGPGLPYEQYF. Here the CDR3 DNA reads TGTGCCAGCAGTTTCGCGGGAGGGCCGGGGTTGCCCTACGAGCAGTACTTC.

The V and J genes are TRBV6-5 and TRBJ1-5; tentatively, D is TRBD1 (5 bases). The V end lost 2 bases, the J end lost 5 bases, and 13 bases lay between the germline ends. Germline lookup yields CDR1 MNHEY and CDR2 SVGAGI. The CDR3 length is 15 residues. This chain's CDR3 is CASSYTGVSDQPQHF. In DNA form, the CDR3 reads TGTGCCAGCAGTTACACGGGGGTTTCCGATCAGCCCCAGCATTTT.

The sample holds a few counts of this clonotype. The chain combines TRBV6-6 with TRBJ2-7; TRBD2 matches 10 bases. The germline CDR1 and CDR2 sequences are MNHNY and SVGAGI (reference sequence). The CDR3 spans 15 residues. Trimming cost V 5 bases and J 2 bases; bases outside gene matches: 6. DNA of the CDR3: TGTGCCAGCAGTGGCGGGACTAGCGAGACCTACGAGCAGTACTTC. Translating it yields CASSGGTSETYEQYF.

V gene TRBV4-1 combines with J gene TRBJ2-3; D might be TRBD2 (6 bases). With 2 bases removed from V and 1 base from J, the gap between germline ends came to 16 bases. Per the germline V gene, CDR1 is MGHRA and CDR2 is YSYEKL. CDR3 length: 17 amino acids. The DNA for the CDR3 is TGCGCCAGCAGCCAACAAGGGGTGGGGGGACGCACAGATACGCAGTATTTT. This gives the protein CASSQQGVGGRTDTQYF.

This clonotype was found a few times. The chain uses TRBV3-1 and TRBJ1-2; D unclear. The CDR3 extends over 13 amino acids. With 5 bases removed from V and 7 bases from J, the gap between germline ends came to 14 bases. Per germline, CDR1 LGHDT and CDR2 YNNKEL (reference sequence). The CDR3 nucleotides are TGTGCCAGCAGCTCAAGCTTGAAGGGTGGCTACACCTTC. Its translation is CASSSSLKGGYTF.

The V gene is TRBV7-9, the J gene TRBJ1-2, with D tentatively TRBD1 (6 bases). CDR1 SEHNR and CDR2 FQNEAQ come from the germline V gene (reference sequence). CDR3 length equals 13 residues. V dropped 2 bases and J dropped 6 bases, with 10 bases sitting between them. CDR3 nucleotide sequence: TGTGCCAGCAGCTTAAGACAGGTGGATGGCTACACCTTC. It is translated as CASSLRQVDGYTF.

The chain is built from TRBV19 and TRBJ2-2; maybe TRBD2 (6 bases). Per the germline V gene, CDR1 is LNHDA and CDR2 is SQIVND (reference sequence). The CDR3 length is 15 residues. V dropped 4 bases and J dropped 1 base, with 10 bases sitting between them. CDR3: CASSTWGENTGELFF. CDR3 nucleotides: TGTGCCAGTAGTACGTGGGGGGAGAACACCGGGGAGCTGTTTTTT.

This clonotype came up many times. This chain links TRBV9 with TRBJ2-1; no clear D. V shed 0 bases and J shed 10 bases, with 5 bases lying between them. The CDR3 consists of 11 residues. Germline V gene lookup returns CDR1 SGDLS and CDR2 YYNGEE. As DNA, the CDR3 is TGTGCCAGCAGCGTAGCTAACGAGCAGTTCTTC. Its protein product is CASSVANEQFF. The variable domain in full, with the rest retrieved from reference TRBV9 and TRBJ2-1, is DSGVTQTPKHLITATGQRVTLRCSPRSGDLSVYWYQQSLDQGLQFLIQYYNGEERAKGNILERFSAQQFPDLHSELNLSSLELGDSALYFCASSVANEQFFGPGTRLTVL.

This clonotype has more than one count but fewer than ten. V and J are TRBV7-9 and TRBJ2-5, with D hard to call. This CDR3 comprises 15 residues. CDR1 and CDR2 from the germline V gene are SEHNR and FQNEAQ (reference sequence). Between the trimmed V and J ends, which lost 5 bases and 1 base, there was a span of 14 bases. The CDR3 loop reads CASSPPDRTQETQYF. DNA of the CDR3: TGTGCCAGCAGCCCCCCCGACCGCACCCAAGAGACCCAGTACTTC.

This chain joins TRBV7-9 and TRBJ2-7; D not certain. CDR3 length equals 13 residues. V was trimmed by 6 bases and J by 2 bases, leaving 11 bases between them. Germline CDR1 SEHNR, CDR2 FQNEAQ (reference sequence). The CDR3 DNA is TGTGCCAGCAGAACCCCCACCCCCTACGAGCAGTACTTC. This gives the protein CASRTPTPYEQYF.

The CDR3 loop is CATRAGREGFETQYF. In DNA form, the CDR3 reads TGTGCCACCAGAGCGGGCAGGGAAGGTTTCGAGACCCAGTACTTC. The chain employs TRBV24-1 and TRBJ2-5, with D possibly TRBD2 on 6 matching bases. The CDR3 runs to 15 residues. V shed 7 bases and J shed 5 bases, with 19 bases lying between them. Germline V gene data show CDR1 as KGHDR and CDR2 as SFDVKD.

This sequence joins TRBV6-2 or TRBV6-3 and TRBJ1-1; D gene unclear. Trimming stripped 0 bases from V and 7 bases from J, with 9 bases between. The germline gives CDR1 MNHEY, CDR2 SVGEGT. This CDR3 has 13 amino acids. This chain's CDR3 is CASSYSTRSEAFF. CDR3 DNA: TGTGCCAGCAGTTACTCGACCAGGAGTGAAGCTTTCTTT.

About this clonotype itself: A junction end diverges from the germline sequence, so it may reflect a read error. The chain uses TRBV11-2 and TRBJ2-3; D may correspond to TRBD1 or TRBD2 (7 bases each). The germline CDR1 and CDR2 sequences are SGHAT and FQNNGV. The CDR3 spans 16 residues. Here the CDR3 reads CASSLGGQTSTDTKYF. The DNA for the CDR3 is TGTGCCAGCAGCTTAGGGGGACAGACTAGCACAGATACGAAGTATTTT. The complete variable domain, with remaining parts taken from reference TRBV11-2 and TRBJ2-3, reads EAGVAQSPRYKIIEKRQSVAFWCNPISGHATLYWYQQILGQGPKLLIQFQNNGVVDDSQLPKDRFSAERLKGVDSTLKIQPAKLEDSAVYLCASSLGGQTSTDTKYFGPGTRLTVL.

The rearrangement links TRBV11-3 to TRBJ2-1, with TRBD1 identical over 9 bases. CDR3 length equals 15 residues. CDR1 is SGHNT and CDR2 is YENEEA in the germline V gene. Trimming took 6 bases from V and 0 from J; bases not matched to a gene: 3. DNA for the CDR3: TGTGCCAGCAGGGGACAGGGATCCTCCTACAATGAGCAGTTCTTC. Its protein is CASRGQGSSYNEQFF.

This clonotype was found a few times. This chain links TRBV24-1 with TRBJ2-1, with 7 bases matching TRBD1. Germline-derived CDR1 and CDR2 are KGHDR and SFDVKD. V lost 4 bases to trimming and J lost 10 bases; unmatched junction nucleotides: 15. The CDR3 contains 16 residues. CDR3 protein: CATSDRQGLEVYEQFF. The CDR3, as DNA: TGTGCCACCAGTGACCGACAGGGTTTGGAAGTCTACGAGCAGTTCTTC.

V gene TRBV7-8 combines with J gene TRBJ1-1, with 7 nucleotides matching TRBD1. Per the germline V gene, CDR1 is SGHVS and CDR2 is FQNEAQ. The CDR3 covers 16 residues. After removal of 6 bases from V and 3 bases from J, the junction contained 13 bases not matched to a gene. The CDR3 region has the DNA TGTGCCAGCAGACCTAGGGGGCCCCTTGGTGACACTGAAGCTTTCTTT. Its protein is CASRPRGPLGDTEAFF.

This clonotype was observed a handful of times. V usage is TRBV6-1 and J usage is TRBJ1-5; D is possibly TRBD1 (6 bases). V was cut by 10 bases and J by 10 bases, with 23 bases left in between. The germline CDR1 and CDR2 sequences are MNHNS and SASEGT. The CDR3 totals 14 residues. This CDR3 is CATGRGLWREPQHF. The CDR3 DNA reads TGTGCCACCGGGCGGGGGCTATGGAGGGAACCCCAGCATTTT.

The chain has TRBV20-1 and TRBJ1-2, with a possible D match to TRBD1 (6 bases). The CDR3 runs to 12 residues. Trimming removed 0 bases at V and 6 bases at J, with 8 bases between. CDR1 and CDR2 from the germline V gene are DFQATT and SNEGSKA (reference sequence). The CDR3 DNA sequence: TGCAGTGCTAGAGAGACAGGACATGGCTACACCTTC. The encoded protein is CSARETGHGYTF.

This clonotype has just a few counts. J is TRBJ2-3 and V is TRBV7-8, with D tentatively TRBD2 (5 bases). The germline V gene has CDR1 SGHVS and CDR2 FQNEAQ. V dropped 10 bases and J dropped 0 bases, with 23 bases sitting between them. The CDR3 is made up of 17 amino acids. The CDR3 sequence is CATAGSFTGISTDTQYF. In DNA form, the CDR3 reads TGTGCCACCGCCGGTAGTTTCACGGGGATTAGCACAGATACGCAGTATTTT.

The rearrangement joins TRBV5-1 to TRBJ2-7, with 9 bases identical to TRBD1. J was trimmed by 2 bases and V by 3 bases; bases with no gene match: 3. CDR3 size: 14 residues. Germline V gives CDR1 SGHRS, CDR2 YFSETQ. The CDR3 bases are TGCGCCAGCAGCTCACAGGGGGCCACCTACGAGCAGTACTTC. This sequence encodes CASSSQGATYEQYF. The variable domain in full, completed from reference TRBV5-1 and TRBJ2-7, reads KAGVTQTPRYLIKTRGQQVTLSCSPISGHRSVSWYQQTPGQGLQFLFEYFSETQRNKGNFPGRFSGRQFSNSRSEMNVSTLELGDSALYLCASSSQGATYEQYFGPGTRLTVT.

The genes are TRBV7-9 and TRBJ1-5; perhaps TRBD1 as D (6 bases). Between the trimmed V and J ends, which lost 1 base and 3 bases, there was a span of 10 bases. Germline-derived CDR1 and CDR2 are SEHNR and FQNEAQ (reference sequence). The CDR3 covers 15 residues. CDR3 in DNA: TGTGCCAGCAGCTTAGGATCAGGGGTCAATCAGCCCCAGCATTTT. Amino acids: CASSLGSGVNQPQHF.

This clonotype turned up a few times. This chain connects TRBV12-3 or TRBV12-4 to TRBJ2-2; 7 nucleotides line up with TRBD2. With 6 bases clipped from V and 1 base from J, the junction kept 5 bases outside the gene matches. CDR3 length: 15 amino acids. The CDR3 protein is CASSSRGVNTGELFF. The CDR3 nucleotides read TGTGCCAGCAGCTCCCGGGGGGTGAACACCGGGGAGCTGTTTTTT.

V gene TRBV11-3 combines with J gene TRBJ2-2; D ambiguous. V lost 3 bases, J lost 3 bases, and 8 bases lay in between. CDR1 is SGHNT and CDR2 is YENEEA in the germline V gene. This CDR3 comprises 14 residues. The CDR3: CASSFLSDTGELFF. DNA for the CDR3: TGTGCCAGCAGCTTTCTGTCGGACACCGGGGAGCTGTTTTTT.

This clonotype was detected only a few times. CDR3 in amino acids: CASSLAHNSGSLKTQYF. In nucleotides, the CDR3 is TGTGCCAGCAGCTTAGCGCATAATAGCGGGAGTCTTAAGACCCAGTACTTC. The V call is TRBV7-2, the J call TRBJ2-5, with 9 bases matching TRBD2. V was clipped by 0 bases and J by 6 bases; unmatched bases: 11. In germline, CDR1 is SGHTA, CDR2 FQGNSA. The CDR3 is 17 amino acids.

This chain joins TRBV29-1 and TRBJ1-1, with a possible D match to TRBD1 (5 bases). Trimming took off 4 bases at V and 5 bases at J, with 11 bases between the two ends. Germline CDR1 reads SQVTM; CDR2 reads ANQGSEA. This CDR3 region has 12 residues. The CDR3 region is CSVAGRATEAFF. The CDR3 nucleotides are TGCAGCGTTGCCGGCAGGGCTACTGAAGCTTTCTTT.

In its sample, this clonotype was seen a few times. The CDR3 sequence: CASSLGTFGTGELFF. The CDR3 bases are TGCGCCAGCAGCTTGGGAACGTTCGGCACCGGGGAGCTGTTTTTT. The chain combines TRBV5-1 with TRBJ2-2; D not certain. The CDR3 has 15 amino acids. The V end was cut by 0 bases, the J end by 4 bases, with 10 bases between. The germline gives CDR1 SGHRS, CDR2 YFSETQ.